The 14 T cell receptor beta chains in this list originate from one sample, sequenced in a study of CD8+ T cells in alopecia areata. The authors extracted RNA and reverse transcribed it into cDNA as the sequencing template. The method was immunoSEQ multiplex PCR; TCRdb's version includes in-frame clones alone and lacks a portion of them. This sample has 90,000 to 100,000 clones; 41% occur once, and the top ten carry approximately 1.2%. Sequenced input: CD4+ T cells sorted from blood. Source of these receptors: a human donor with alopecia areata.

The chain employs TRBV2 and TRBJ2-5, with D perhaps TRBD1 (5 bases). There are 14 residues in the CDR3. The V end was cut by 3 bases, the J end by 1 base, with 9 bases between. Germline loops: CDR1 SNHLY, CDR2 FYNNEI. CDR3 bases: TGTGCCAGCAGTGATGGGGCAGCCCAAGAGACCCAGTACTTC. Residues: CASSDGAAQETQYF.

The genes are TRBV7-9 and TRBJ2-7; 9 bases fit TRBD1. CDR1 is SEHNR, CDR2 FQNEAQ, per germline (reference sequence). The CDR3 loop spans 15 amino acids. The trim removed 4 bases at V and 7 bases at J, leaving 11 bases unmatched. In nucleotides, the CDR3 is TGTGCCAGCAGCTGGCAGGGACAGGGCCTGAGGGAGCAGTACTTC. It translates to CASSWQGQGLREQYF. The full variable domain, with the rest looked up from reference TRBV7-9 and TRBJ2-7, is DTGVSQNPRHKITKRGQNVTFRCDPISEHNRLYWYRQTLGQGPEFLTYFQNEAQLEKSRLLSDRFSAERPKGSFSTLEIQRTEQGDSAMYLCASSWQGQGLREQYFGPGTRLTVT.

Here the CDR3 reads CASSAESGEAPLHF. The CDR3 bases are TGTGCCAGCAGCGCGGAATCAGGGGAGGCACCCCTCCACTTT. V is TRBV5-4 and J is TRBJ1-6, with D perhaps matching TRBD1 (6 bases). The CDR3 is 14 residues long. Germline V lookup: CDR1 SGHNT, CDR2 YYREEE (reference sequence). Deletions cut 4 bases from V and 11 bases from J, with 16 bases between.

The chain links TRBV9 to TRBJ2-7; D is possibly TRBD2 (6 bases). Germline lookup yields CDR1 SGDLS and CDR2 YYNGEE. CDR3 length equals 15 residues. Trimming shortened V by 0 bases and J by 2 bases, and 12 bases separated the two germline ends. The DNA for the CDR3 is TGTGCCAGCAGCGTAGGAACTAGCCGTGCCTACGAGCAGTACTTC. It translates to CASSVGTSRAYEQYF.

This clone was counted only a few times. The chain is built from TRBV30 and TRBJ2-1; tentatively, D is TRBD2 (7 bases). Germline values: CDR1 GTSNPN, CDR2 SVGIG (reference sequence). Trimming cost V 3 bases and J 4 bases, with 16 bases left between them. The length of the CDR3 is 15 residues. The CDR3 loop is CAWRGGGGEYNEQFF. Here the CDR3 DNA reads TGTGCCTGGAGGGGTGGCGGGGGCGAATACAATGAGCAGTTCTTC.

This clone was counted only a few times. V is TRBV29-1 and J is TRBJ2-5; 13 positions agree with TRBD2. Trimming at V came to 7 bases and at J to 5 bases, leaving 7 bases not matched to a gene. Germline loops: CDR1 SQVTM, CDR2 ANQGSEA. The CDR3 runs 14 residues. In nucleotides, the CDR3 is TGCAGCGCCACTAGCGGGGGGGCCTGGGAGACCCAGTACTTC. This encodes CSATSGGAWETQYF.

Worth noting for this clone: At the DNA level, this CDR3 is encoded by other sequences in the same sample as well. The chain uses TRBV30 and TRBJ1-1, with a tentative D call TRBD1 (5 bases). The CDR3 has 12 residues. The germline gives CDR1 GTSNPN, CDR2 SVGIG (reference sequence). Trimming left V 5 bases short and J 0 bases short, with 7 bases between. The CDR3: CAWGGVNTEAFF. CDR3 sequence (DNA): TGTGCCTGGGGGGGGGTGAACACTGAAGCTTTCTTT. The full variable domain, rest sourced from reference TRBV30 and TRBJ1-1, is SQTIHQWPATLVQPVGSPLSLECTVEGTSNPNLYWYRQAAGRGLQLLFYSVGIGQISSEVPQNLSASRPQDRQFILSSKKLLLSDSGFYLCAWGGVNTEAFFGQGTRLTVV.

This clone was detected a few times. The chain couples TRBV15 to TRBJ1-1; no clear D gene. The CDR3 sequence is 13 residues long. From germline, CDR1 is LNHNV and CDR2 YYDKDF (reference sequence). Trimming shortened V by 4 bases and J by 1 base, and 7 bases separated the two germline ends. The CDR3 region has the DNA TGTGCCACCAGCATCGCAGGGAACACTGAAGCTTTCTTT. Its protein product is CATSIAGNTEAFF.

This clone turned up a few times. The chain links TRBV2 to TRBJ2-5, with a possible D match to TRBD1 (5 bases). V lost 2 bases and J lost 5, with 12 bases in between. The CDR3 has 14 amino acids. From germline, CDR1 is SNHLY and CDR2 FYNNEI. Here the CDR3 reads CASSERQGSETQYF. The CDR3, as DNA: TGTGCCAGCAGTGAAAGGCAGGGTTCGGAGACCCAGTACTTC.

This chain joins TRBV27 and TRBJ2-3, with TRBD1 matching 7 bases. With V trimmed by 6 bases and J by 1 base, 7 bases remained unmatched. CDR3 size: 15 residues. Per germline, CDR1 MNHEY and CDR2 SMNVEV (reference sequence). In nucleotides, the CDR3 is TGTGCCAGCAGCCTATTGACAGGGCGCACAGATACGCAGTATTTT. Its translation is CASSLLTGRTDTQYF.

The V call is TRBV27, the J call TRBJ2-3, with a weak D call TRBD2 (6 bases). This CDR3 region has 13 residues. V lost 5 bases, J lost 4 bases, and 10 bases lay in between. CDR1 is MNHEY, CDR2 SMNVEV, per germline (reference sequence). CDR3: CASSLWGADTQYF. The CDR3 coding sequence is TGTGCCAGCAGTCTTTGGGGGGCAGATACGCAGTATTTT.

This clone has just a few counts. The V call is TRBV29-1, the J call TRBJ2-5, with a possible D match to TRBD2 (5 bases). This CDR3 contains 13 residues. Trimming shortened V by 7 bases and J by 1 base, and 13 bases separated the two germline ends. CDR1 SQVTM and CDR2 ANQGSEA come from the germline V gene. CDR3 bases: TGCAGCGGCAGAAGTGGACTCCAAGAGACCCAGTACTTC. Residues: CSGRSGLQETQYF. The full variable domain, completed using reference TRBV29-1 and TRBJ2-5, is SAVISQKPSRDICQRGTSLTIQCQVDSQVTMMFWYRQQPGQSLTLIATANQGSEATYESGFVIDKFPISRPNLTFSTLTVSNMSPEDSSIYLCSGRSGLQETQYFGPGTRLLVL.

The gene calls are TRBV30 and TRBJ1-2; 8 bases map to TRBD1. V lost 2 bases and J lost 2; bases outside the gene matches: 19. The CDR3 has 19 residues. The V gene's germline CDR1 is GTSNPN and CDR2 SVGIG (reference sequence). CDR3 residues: CAWSITGTGIPLSNYGYTF. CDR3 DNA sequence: TGTGCCTGGAGTATAACCGGGACAGGAATCCCCTTATCCAACTATGGCTACACCTTC.

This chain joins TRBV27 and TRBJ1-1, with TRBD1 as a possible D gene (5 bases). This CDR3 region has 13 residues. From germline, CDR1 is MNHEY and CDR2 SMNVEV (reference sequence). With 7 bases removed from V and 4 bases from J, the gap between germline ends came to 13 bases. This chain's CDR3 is CASTSYGGTEAFF. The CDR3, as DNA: TGTGCCAGCACCTCCTACGGGGGCACTGAAGCTTTCTTT.